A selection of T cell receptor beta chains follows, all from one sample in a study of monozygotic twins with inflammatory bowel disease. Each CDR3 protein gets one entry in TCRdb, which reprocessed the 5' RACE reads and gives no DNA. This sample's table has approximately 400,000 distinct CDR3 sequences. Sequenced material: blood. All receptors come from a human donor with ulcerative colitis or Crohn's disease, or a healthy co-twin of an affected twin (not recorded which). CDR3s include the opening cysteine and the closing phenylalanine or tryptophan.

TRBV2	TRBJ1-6	CASSETNSPLHF
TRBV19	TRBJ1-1	CASSPSGSNTEAFF
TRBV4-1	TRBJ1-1	CASSQVNSPHTEAFF
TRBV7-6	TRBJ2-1	CASSLVLGGDNEQFF
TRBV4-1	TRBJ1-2	CASSQDRNPNYGYTF
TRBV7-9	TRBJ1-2	CASSLGEENYGYTF
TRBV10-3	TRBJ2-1	CAIEAASGDNEQFF
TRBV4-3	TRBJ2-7	CASSQDFGTSYEQYF
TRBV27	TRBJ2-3	CASSLLSLLGDTQYF
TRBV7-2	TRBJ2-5	CASSLGGTRGQETQYF
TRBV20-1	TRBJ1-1	CSARLGQMNTEAFF
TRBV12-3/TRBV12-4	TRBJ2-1	CASSSGRVFNEQFF
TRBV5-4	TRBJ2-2	CASSSDGAAANTGELFF
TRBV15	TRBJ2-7	CATSRDRLLTSEQYF
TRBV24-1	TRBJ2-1	CATSAPTSSYNEQFF
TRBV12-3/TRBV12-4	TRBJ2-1	CASMSGVSYNEQFF
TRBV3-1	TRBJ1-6	CASSRPGSVAANSPLHF
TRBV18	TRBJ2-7	CASSTGTGGIYEQYF
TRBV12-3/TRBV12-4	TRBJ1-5	CASRPGQGTNQPQHF
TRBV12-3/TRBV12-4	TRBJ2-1	CASSLGGGPYNEQFF
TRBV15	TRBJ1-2	CATSRDATGGYTF
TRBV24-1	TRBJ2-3	CATSETGGLEGPTQYF
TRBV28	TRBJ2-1	CASTLAGVSYNEQFF
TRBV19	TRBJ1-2	CASRDTGNYGYTF
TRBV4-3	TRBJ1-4	CASSRDRGRAEKLFF
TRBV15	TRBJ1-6	CATSRGDSVGSPLHF
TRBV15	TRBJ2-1	CATSRDDLPVGFF
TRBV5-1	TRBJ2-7	CASSRDRGPSYEQYF
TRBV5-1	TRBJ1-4	CASSRGNNEKLFF
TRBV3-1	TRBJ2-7	CASSLGTGLSPYEQYF
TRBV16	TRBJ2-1	CASSRTQSSYNEQFF
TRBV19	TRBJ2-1	CASSPALAGENNEQFF
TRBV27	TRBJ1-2	CASSLFSGLNYGYTF